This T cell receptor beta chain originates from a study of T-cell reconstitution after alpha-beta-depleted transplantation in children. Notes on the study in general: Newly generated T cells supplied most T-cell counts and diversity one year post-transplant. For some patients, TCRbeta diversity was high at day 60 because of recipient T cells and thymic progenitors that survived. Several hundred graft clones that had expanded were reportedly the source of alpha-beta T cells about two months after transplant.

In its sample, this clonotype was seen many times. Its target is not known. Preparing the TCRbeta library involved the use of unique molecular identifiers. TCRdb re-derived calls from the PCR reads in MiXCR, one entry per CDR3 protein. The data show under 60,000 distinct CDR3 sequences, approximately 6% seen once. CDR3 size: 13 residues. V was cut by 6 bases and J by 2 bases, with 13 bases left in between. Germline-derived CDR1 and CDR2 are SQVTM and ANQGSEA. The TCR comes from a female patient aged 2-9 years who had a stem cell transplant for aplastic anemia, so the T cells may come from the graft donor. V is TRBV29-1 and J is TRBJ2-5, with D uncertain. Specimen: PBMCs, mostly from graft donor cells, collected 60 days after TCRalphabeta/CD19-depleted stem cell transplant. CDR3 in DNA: TGCAGCGTAATCGACGGAACGCAAGAGACCCAGTACTTC. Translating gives CSVIDGTQETQYF.